A selection of T cell receptor beta chains follows, all from one sample in a study of blood T cell repertoires in COVID-19. Profiled with immunoSEQ multiplex PCR; TCRdb holds only in-frame clones, not every one. The sample lists around 56,000 clones, around four fifths seen once, with roughly 13% in the top ten. The sample was peripheral blood. These receptors were obtained from an older woman with acute or convalescent COVID-19. The CDR3 runs from the conserved cysteine through the conserved F or W. A D gene is named only where the DNA matches it firmly. The size entry is marked missing in some rows and otherwise reads once, few, many or a size class.

V gene,CDR3 length,J gene,clone size,D gene,CDR3 protein,CDR3 DNA
TRBV5-1,18,TRBJ2-6,NA,TRBD1,CASRAPGQGGSGANVLTF,TGCGCCAGCAGAGCGCCGGGACAGGGCGGCTCTGGGGCCAACGTCCTGACTTTC
TRBV7-6,16,TRBJ2-3,NA,TRBD2,CASSPFSSGVEDTQYF,TGTGCCAGCAGCCCATTTTCTAGCGGGGTGGAAGATACGCAGTATTTT
TRBV19,15,TRBJ1-5,NA,NA,CASSIGSDSRPPQHF,TGTGCCAGTAGTATAGGATCGGACAGTCGGCCGCCCCAGCATTTT
TRBV14,18,TRBJ2-6,few,NA,CASSPWNRELTGANVLTF,TGTGCCAGCAGCCCCTGGAACAGGGAGTTAACTGGGGCCAACGTCCTGACTTTC
TRBV4-2,15,TRBJ1-1,once,NA,CASSQDGERRTEAFF,TGTGCCAGCAGCCAAGATGGGGAGCGCAGGACTGAAGCTTTCTTT
TRBV7-2,16,TRBJ1-3,NA,NA,CASSSPRRIGGNTIYF,TGTGCCAGCAGCTCCCCACGGAGAATCGGTGGAAACACCATATATTTT
TRBV7-2,18,TRBJ2-6,NA,TRBD1,CASSSPGQGAGGANVLTF,TGTGCCAGCAGCTCACCCGGACAGGGGGCGGGTGGGGCCAACGTCCTGACTTTC
TRBV5-1,16,TRBJ2-7,few,TRBD1,CASSKGLSGTDYEQYF,TGCGCCAGCAGTAAAGGTTTATCCGGGACAGATTACGAGCAGTACTTC
TRBV7-6,14,TRBJ2-2,NA,NA,CASSLVPRAGELFF,TGTGCCAGCAGCTTAGTCCCCCGGGCCGGGGAGCTGTTTTTT
TRBV27,13,TRBJ2-1,NA,TRBD2,CASGGTRLDEQFF,TGTGCTAGCGGGGGGACCCGTCTGGATGAGCAGTTCTTC
TRBV10-3,14,TRBJ2-2,NA,NA,CAISETGNTGELFF,TGTGCCATCAGTGAAACGGGGAACACCGGGGAGCTGTTTTTT
TRBV5-1,15,TRBJ1-1,NA,NA,CARRGGGGRNTEAFF,TGCGCCCGCCGCGGCGGGGGGGGGCGCAACACTGAAGCTTTCTTT
TRBV5-4,15,TRBJ2-7,NA,TRBD1,CASSFYVQGAYEQYF,TGTGCCAGCAGCTTTTACGTCCAGGGGGCCTACGAGCAGTACTTC
TRBV18,15,TRBJ1-3,few,NA,CASSPGASSGNTIYF,TGTGCCAGCTCGCCAGGGGCCTCATCTGGAAACACCATATATTTT
TRBV18,15,TRBJ1-5,NA,NA,CASSPRLNGNQPQHF,TGTGCCAGCTCACCACGGCTGAACGGCAATCAGCCCCAGCATTTT
TRBV7-3,15,TRBJ1-2,NA,TRBD1,CASSPSMDRGHGYTF,TGTGCCAGCAGCCCATCTATGGACAGGGGGCATGGCTACACCTTC
TRBV5-6,13,TRBJ1-2,once,TRBD1,CASSVWTGNGYTF,TGTGCCAGCAGCGTATGGACAGGGAATGGCTACACCTTC
TRBV5-4,14,TRBJ2-7,NA,NA,CASSRRDRPYEQYF,TGTGCCAGCAGCAGAAGAGACAGACCCTACGAGCAGTACTTC
TRBV19,12,TRBJ1-1,NA,NA,CASSIRAGRAFF,TGTGCCAGTAGTATCCGGGCAGGGCGAGCTTTCTTT
TRBV13,17,TRBJ2-5,NA,TRBD2,CASSFRLAGGSSETQYF,TGTGCCAGCAGCTTCCGACTAGCGGGGGGGTCTTCAGAGACCCAGTACTTC
TRBV5-1,18,TRBJ2-7,NA,TRBD2,CASSLGGTSGGPSYEQYF,TGCGCCAGCAGCTTGGGTGGGACTAGCGGGGGACCATCCTACGAGCAGTACTTC
TRBV19,12,TRBJ1-2,NA,NA,CASRRLGYGYTF,TGTGCCTCCCGGAGACTCGGCTATGGCTACACCTTC
TRBV24-1,15,TRBJ2-5,NA,NA,CATSDPGASRETQYF,TGTGCCACCAGTGACCCAGGGGCGTCAAGGGAGACCCAGTACTTC
TRBV30,11,TRBJ2-1,NA,NA,CAGVYDNEQFF,TGTGCCGGGGTCTACGACAATGAGCAGTTCTTC
TRBV2,15,TRBJ2-7,NA,TRBD1,CASKETGMSSYEQYF,TGTGCCAGCAAAGAGACAGGGATGAGCTCCTACGAGCAGTACTTC
TRBV7-2,16,TRBJ1-5,NA,NA,CASSLVRAAGSQPQHF,TGTGCCAGCAGCTTAGTGAGGGCGGCGGGGAGTCAGCCCCAGCATTTT
TRBV9,15,TRBJ1-2,NA,TRBD1,CASSANPGGAGGYTF,TGTGCCAGCAGCGCCAATCCAGGGGGCGCGGGTGGCTACACCTTC
TRBV7-9,14,TRBJ1-1,NA,TRBD1,CASSLQGPNTEAFF,TGTGCCAGCAGCCTACAGGGGCCGAACACTGAAGCTTTCTTT
TRBV2,16,TRBJ2-1,NA,NA,CASRVWDTTLRNEQFF,TGTGCCAGCAGGGTATGGGACACCACCTTAAGAAATGAGCAGTTCTTC
TRBV11-2,15,TRBJ1-1,many,NA,CASSLTPGATGRAFF,TGTGCCAGCAGCCTCACTCCAGGGGCGACGGGTCGAGCTTTCTTT
TRBV10-3,12,TRBJ2-1,NA,NA,CAIRGAHNEQFF,TGTGCCATCCGGGGGGCACACAATGAGCAGTTCTTC
TRBV5-8,12,TRBJ2-4,once,NA,CASSFQGNIQYF,TGTGCCAGCAGCTTTCAGGGGAACATTCAGTACTTC
TRBV6-5,16,TRBJ1-2,NA,TRBD1,CASSFRTGLLNYGYTF,TGTGCCAGCAGTTTCCGGACAGGGCTCCTTAACTATGGCTACACCTTC
TRBV11-1,15,TRBJ1-2,NA,NA,CASSLQGLEDYGYTF,TGTGCCAGCAGCTTACAGGGGCTAGAGGACTATGGCTACACCTTC
TRBV12-3/TRBV12-4,11,TRBJ1-1,many,NA,CASKAFSEAFF,TGTGCCAGCAAAGCCTTTTCTGAAGCTTTCTTT
TRBV10-3,15,TRBJ1-4,NA,NA,CAISPTDGINEKLFF,TGTGCCATCAGTCCGACAGATGGTATTAATGAAAAACTGTTTTTT
TRBV7-9,17,TRBJ2-3,NA,TRBD2,CASSLGGGGPSTDTQYF,TGTGCCAGCAGCTTAGGTGGCGGGGGGCCCAGCACAGATACGCAGTATTTT